This T cell receptor (beta chain) is drawn from a study of tumor-infiltrating lymphocytes in localized non-small cell lung cancer (dated by TCRdb to the early 2020s). In the study overall: The cohort covered several histologies, both smokers and never-smokers, and patients whose samples were collected after neoadjuvant chemotherapy. Each patient provided resected tumor tissue plus uninvolved lung tissue from the same patient, with the uninvolved lung tissue described as non-adjacent to the tumor. TCR sequencing was one of several integrated assays, alongside flow cytometry, multiplex immunofluorescence, RNA-seq, exome sequencing and proteomics, applied to the same patients. In total, the ICON cohort consisted of approximately 140 surgical patients with localized non-small cell lung cancer who had their tumors resected. The paired tumor versus uninvolved lung comparison of immunoSEQ T-cell fraction included 45 to 65 patients.

The immunoSEQ assay used for TCR sequencing gave the T-cell fraction in both tumor and uninvolved lung tissue. The paper's processing steps were these. For survival analysis, patients were split into high (upper tertile) and low (lower two tertiles) T-cell fraction groups and compared by log-rank test. A signed-rank test was used to check for differences in T-cell fraction between paired tumor and uninvolved lung. TCRdb limited this immuneACCESS table to in-frame rearrangements with V and J called. A share of clones is missing; checked studies link under half to unresolved V genes, and the rest is unexplained. V, J and clone size reflect that table, while D and trimming were determined from the DNA. The sample yields 12,000 to 15,000 clones; around two thirds were counted once. The ten largest make up less than 25% of the sample. Spanning cysteine to phenylalanine, the CDR3 consists of 13 amino acids. Just CDR3 DNA is preserved here, 39 bases in frame from base 1. For this chain, trimming is 6 bases at the V end and 5 bases at the J end, and the number of junction bases without a gene match is 5. CDR1 and CDR2 are drawn from the germline V gene: MNHEY, SVGAGI.

Points the paper makes about the study in general: Because different assays used different pieces of the same tissue, intratumor heterogeneity could not be separated from technical variation. In line with immunofluorescence CD3 counts, TCRbeta sequencing supported higher T cell infiltration in tumors compared with uninvolved lung tissue. Since assay coverage differed from patient to patient depending on how much tissue was available, TCR sequencing was done for only a subset of the cohort. The TCR-derived T-cell fraction showed no difference between the flow cytometry-defined immunotypes IM1 (good prognosis) and IM2 (poor prognosis).

Only a few counts were recorded for this clone. The antigen it recognizes is unknown. No base quality values were provided; no much bigger clone lies one nucleotide off. ICON enrollment began in early 2016, and the last patient was enrolled in late 2018. From a subcohort of some 76 patients, fresh tumor and matched uninvolved tissue were collected for in-depth immune analyses, including TCR sequencing. TCR sequencing was performed on DNA isolated from bulk tissue, without cell sorting. Recombination linked TRBV6-5 to TRBJ2-5, and TRBD1 aligns with 8 junction nucleotides. The sequenced sample consisted of uninvolved lung tissue not adjacent to the tumor. The receptor's source is a human donor with non-small cell lung cancer. The CDR3 protein sequence reads: CASSETGVETQYF. Here is the DNA: TGTGCCAGCAGCGAGACAGGGGTGGAGACCCAGTACTTC.